This TCR beta chain came from a study (dated by TCRdb to the mid-2010s). For the wider study: The study set out to test whether tumor-infiltrating Tregs in breast cancer get recruited from blood Tregs or are instead converted in situ from other CD4+ T cell subsets.

Amplification of full-length TCR variable regions was done by 5' RACE PCR using constant-region reverse primers, and this step was followed by semi-nested PCR with Nested Universal Primer A. Using the ReliaPrep RNA Cell Miniprep System, total RNA was extracted, and the SMARTer RACE 5'/3' Kit was then used to reverse transcribe the RNA into 5'RACE-ready cDNA. Multiplex adaptors were used to barcode full-length TCR alpha and beta libraries, and the barcoded libraries were sequenced on an Illumina MiSeq. For the original study's pipeline: For each of nine subset-tissue groups, sequencing data from the five patients were pooled, and the groups were compared by unsupervised clustering of TCR gene usage. Repertoire similarity was calculated with the Morisita-Horn index, weighting shared sequences by their contribution to each repertoire. TCRdb took the public reads, trimmed them with fastp at Q25, ran MiXCR for clone calling and kept in-frame beta chains. Identical CDR3 proteins give one entry, which carries the most common genes and DNA. The V and J calls were determined by TCRdb, not by the authors. Here the sample has roughly 55,000 distinct CDR3 sequences; approximately 25% occur a single time. Around 3% of the sample comes from the top ten.

As to this clonotype: There is no known antigen for this receptor. No much larger clone exists at a distance of one base, and base qualities are not known.

CDR1 and CDR2 were assigned from the germline V gene as MGHRA and YSYEKL. The CDR3, cysteine through phenylalanine, is 15 amino acids long. The DNA shown is the 45-base CDR3, in frame from base 1. Trimming takes 4 bases from V and 1 base from J, and the germline ends sit 13 bases apart. Overall study outcomes, separate from this receptor: Validation in the larger cohort was restricted to a single TCR beta V-J rearrangement rather than whole repertoires. In terms of TCR gene usage, tumor memory CD4+ T cells clustered together with blood and lymph node memory CD4+ cells, as well as with lymph node naive CD4+ cells. The greatest overlap of tumor-infiltrating Treg TCR alpha and beta sequences was with tumor naive CD4+ T cells, followed next by blood naive CD4+ T cells.

The Miltenyi Naive CD4+ T Cell Isolation kit was used to purify naive CD4+ T cells, and Tregs were depleted with CD25 microbeads. Tregs, naive and memory CD4+ T cells from tumor, blood and ipsilateral draining lymph nodes of a handful of breast cancer patients underwent full-length TCR alpha and beta sequencing. Tumor tissue, along with lymph nodes from ipsilateral axillary dissection, was perfused with PBS, minced, and then digested using collagenase I and hyaluronidase. FACS confirmed that the sorted cell populations were more than 90% pure. The chain is encoded by TRBV4-1 joined to TRBJ1-1; TRBD1 is a weak D gene call, 5 bases matching. Sequencing was carried out using tumor-infiltrating naive CD4+ T cells sorted from the breast tumor. The cell subset or site label corresponds to: naive CD4+ T cells, CD4+CD45RA+CD25-. The TCR originated in a female donor with breast cancer. The DNA sequence is given as TGCGCCAGCAGCCGCCTGTGGGGCTGGAACACTGAAGCTTTCTTT. This yields the protein CASSRLWGWNTEAFF.